This T cell receptor beta chain derives from a study of T cell responses to AZD1222 COVID-19 vaccine. As to this clone: Its target is not known.

Study-wide points: Sampling that yielded the repertoires occurred only after the peak T cell response. Spike-specific TCRs gained breadth and depth after people received two AZD1222 doses. AZD1222 recipients seropositive at baseline numbered only 6 or 7.

Sequencing used immunoSEQ multiplex PCR; TCRdb keeps in-frame clones, though not all of them. The table includes around 84,000 clones, 86% detected once. The CDR3 consists of 15 residues. Germline loops: CDR1 LNHDA, CDR2 SQIVND (reference sequence). J lost 5 bases, V lost 3 bases, and 8 bases had no gene match. This receptor was taken from an adult in good health. The chain is built from TRBV19 and TRBJ1-1; 8 positions match TRBD1. The source material was peripheral blood, sampled on day 0 of AZD1222 vaccination. CDR3 protein: CASSMQGAWGTEAFF. CDR3 coding DNA: TGTGCCAGTAGTATGCAGGGGGCGTGGGGAACTGAAGCTTTCTTT.